The clone carrying this T cell receptor beta chain came up a few times. The record originates from a study of control samples from healthy donors and cancer patients. Here immunoSEQ multiplex PCR was the method, and the copy in TCRdb shows in-frame clones only, minus some. Among fewer than 85,000 clones listed, about nine tenths were seen once. The CDR3 loop spans 16 amino acids. CDR1 and CDR2 (germline): MNHNS, SASEGT. J gave up 3 bases and V 1 base, and 6 bases lay outside the gene matches. V and J are TRBV6-1 and TRBJ2-1; 7 nucleotides align to TRBD1. The sequenced material came from blood. The TCR was taken from a man younger than 40 in good health. Here the CDR3 reads CASSEGGTGDYNEQFF. The CDR3 bases are TGTGCCAGCAGTGAAGGGGGAACAGGGGACTACAATGAGCAGTTCTTC.